A single sample is the source of the 17 T cell receptor beta chains below, sequenced in a study of blood T cell repertoires in COVID-19. Method: immunoSEQ multiplex PCR; TCRdb's copy keeps in-frame clones and lacks some. In the table there are about 120,000 clones, 65% to 90% of which are singletons. Input material: peripheral blood. Receptor source: a woman in her fifties or sixties with acute or convalescent COVID-19.

This chain uses TRBV5-1 with TRBJ2-1; D is perhaps TRBD2 (5 bases). The CDR3 extends over 14 amino acids. CDR1 SGHRS and CDR2 YFSETQ come from the germline V gene. Trimming cost V 4 bases and J 2 bases, with 10 bases left between them. The CDR3 region is CASSKSGPYNEQFF. CDR3 in DNA: TGCGCCAGCAGCAAGAGCGGTCCCTACAATGAGCAGTTCTTC.

This clone was seen once. The chain is built from TRBV2 and TRBJ2-7; D is ambiguous. V was trimmed by 6 bases and J by 0 bases, leaving 6 bases between them. CDR1 and CDR2 from the germline V gene are SNHLY and FYNNEI. This CDR3 comprises 12 residues. The CDR3: CASSPNSYEQYF. CDR3 nucleotide sequence: TGTGCCAGCAGCCCAAACTCCTACGAGCAGTACTTC.

This clone was seen a few times. The J gene is TRBJ1-5, the V gene TRBV28, with 8 bases matching TRBD1. With V trimmed by 5 bases and J by 3 bases, 6 bases remained unmatched. Per the germline V gene, CDR1 is MDHEN and CDR2 is SYDVKM. CDR3 length equals 15 residues. CDR3 amino acids: CASSSDRGINQPQHF. The CDR3 DNA is TGTGCCAGCAGTAGCGACAGGGGTATCAATCAGCCCCAGCATTTT.

This clone appeared many times. The rearrangement links TRBV7-9 to TRBJ2-3; 8 bases agree with TRBD1. The J segment lost 3 bases and the V segment lost 7 bases, leaving 9 bases of the junction unmatched. The germline V gene has CDR1 SEHNR and CDR2 FQNEAQ (reference sequence). The CDR3 runs to 15 residues. DNA for the CDR3: TGTGCCAGCAACGACAGGGGTAAAGAGACAGATACGCAGTATTTT. This translates into CASNDRGKETDTQYF.

This clone was recorded only once. The V and J genes are TRBV5-4 and TRBJ2-1; D possibly corresponds to TRBD2 (5 bases). Germline loops: CDR1 SGHNT, CDR2 YYREEE (reference sequence). Trimming pared 4 bases from V and 7 bases from J, leaving 18 bases between. The CDR3 consists of 15 residues. CDR3 residues: CASSLAGKTQNEQFF. The CDR3 bases are TGTGCCAGCAGCCTAGCCGGGAAGACACAGAATGAGCAGTTCTTC.

V gene TRBV10-1 combines with J gene TRBJ1-2; 9 bases match TRBD1. V dropped 10 bases and J dropped 7; count of bases not matched to a gene: 13. The germline V gene encodes CDR1 WNHNN and CDR2 SYGVQD (reference sequence). CDR3 length equals 14 residues. In nucleotides, the CDR3 is TGCGCCACCGCCGCACTACAGGGGGCGGGTGGCTACACCTTC. This gives the protein CATAALQGAGGYTF.

This chain connects TRBV9 to TRBJ1-1; 8 bases match TRBD1. Germline V gene sequence: CDR1 SGDLS, CDR2 YYNGEE. V shed 4 bases, J shed 3 bases, and the junction held 5 bases outside the gene matches. The CDR3 extends over 14 amino acids. Here the CDR3 reads CASSPGQGYTEAFF. CDR3 DNA: TGTGCCAGCAGCCCAGGACAGGGATACACTGAAGCTTTCTTT.

J is TRBJ2-7 and V is TRBV5-1; D not certain. The CDR3 sequence is 11 residues long. Trimming left V 5 bases short and J 0 bases short, with 3 bases between. The germline CDR1 and CDR2 sequences are SGHRS and YFSETQ. The CDR3 bases are TGCGCCAGCAGGAGCTCCTACGAGCAGTACTTC. It translates to CASRSSYEQYF.

The genes are TRBV5-1 and TRBJ2-2; a weak D match, TRBD1 (6 bases). The length of the CDR3 is 15 residues. Germline V CDR1 and CDR2: SGHRS, YFSETQ. The V and J ends lost 5 bases and 4 bases respectively, with 15 bases between them. The CDR3 DNA sequence: TGCGCCAGCAGTACCGGGACAACTCCCACCGGGGAGCTGTTTTTT. Its protein product is CASSTGTTPTGELFF.

The rearrangement joins TRBV28 to TRBJ1-6; D possibly corresponds to TRBD1 (6 bases). V was cut by 5 bases and J by 13 bases, with 15 bases left in between. Germline CDR1 is MDHEN and CDR2 is SYDVKM. The CDR3 has 13 residues. The CDR3 nucleotides read TGTGCCAGCAGTAAATCGGACAGTCTGCCCCTCCACTTT. This encodes CASSKSDSLPLHF.

This chain connects TRBV3-1 (or the pseudogene TRBV3-2) to TRBJ1-5, with 8 nucleotides matching TRBD1. This CDR3 is built from 15 residues. Germline V gene lookup returns CDR1 LGHDT and CDR2 YNNKEL (reference sequence). Trimming cost V 3 bases and J 7 bases; bases outside gene matches: 8. The CDR3 DNA is TGTGCCAGCAGCCACCGGACAGGGCAAGGACAGCCCCAGCATTTT. Amino acid sequence: CASSHRTGQGQPQHF.

V and J are TRBV5-1 and TRBJ2-1, with 7 nucleotides matching TRBD1. J lost 2 bases, V lost 4 bases, and 9 bases had no gene match. CDR1 and CDR2 from the germline V gene are SGHRS and YFSETQ. This CDR3 is 16 amino acids long. The CDR3 protein is CASSGGQGEAYNEQFF. The CDR3 bases are TGCGCCAGCAGCGGAGGCCAGGGGGAAGCCTACAATGAGCAGTTCTTC.

The J gene is TRBJ1-2, the V gene TRBV29-1, with D uncertain. Trimming took 4 bases from V and 6 from J, leaving 15 bases between them. Germline V gene sequence: CDR1 SQVTM, CDR2 ANQGSEA. This CDR3 has 13 amino acids. The CDR3 region has the DNA TGCAGCGTTGTTGGGCACGCTCTTAATGGCTACACCTTC. Residues: CSVVGHALNGYTF. The full variable domain, with the rest looked up from reference TRBV29-1 and TRBJ1-2, is SAVISQKPSRDICQRGTSLTIQCQVDSQVTMMFWYRQQPGQSLTLIATANQGSEATYESGFVIDKFPISRPNLTFSTLTVSNMSPEDSSIYLCSVVGHALNGYTFGSGTRLTVV.

The J gene is TRBJ2-5, the V gene TRBV6-2 or TRBV6-3, with a tentative D call TRBD1 (6 bases). V was pared by 2 bases and J by 5 bases, with 15 bases between. The germline CDR1 and CDR2 sequences are MNHEY and SVGEGT. CDR3 length: 15 residues. This CDR3 is CASSYRRQVRETQYF. Written as DNA, the CDR3 is TGTGCCAGCAGTTACCGAAGACAGGTTCGGGAGACCCAGTACTTC.

This clone was picked up one time. The V and J genes are TRBV5-1 and TRBJ2-1; 10 bases align to TRBD1. The CDR3 length is 15 residues. Per the germline V gene, CDR1 is SGHRS and CDR2 is YFSETQ. J lost 5 bases, V lost 0 bases, and 2 bases had no gene match. The chain's CDR3 is CASSLGDRGDNEQFF. The CDR3 bases are TGCGCCAGCAGCTTGGGGGACAGGGGTGACAATGAGCAGTTCTTC.

This clone was observed once. CDR3 bases: TGTGCCAGCAGCTTGAACTCAGGGGAAGAGACCCAGTACTTC. Its translation: CASSLNSGEETQYF. The chain has TRBV7-2 and TRBJ2-5; D might be TRBD1 (6 bases). The CDR3 covers 14 residues. V gave up 3 bases and J gave up 3 bases, with 11 bases separating them. Germline CDR1 and CDR2: SGHTA and FQGNSA.

This chain connects TRBV11-2 to TRBJ2-5, with 7 positions matching TRBD1. Germline-derived CDR1 and CDR2 are SGHAT and FQNNGV. The CDR3 is made up of 15 amino acids. The ends lost 3 bases at V and 0 bases at J; junction bases unmatched: 4. The CDR3 coding sequence is TGTGCCAGCAGCTTGTCCAGGGGGTACCAAGAGACCCAGTACTTC. Its protein product is CASSLSRGYQETQYF.